A selection of T cell receptor beta chains follows, all from one sample in a study of blood T cell repertoires in COVID-19. TCRdb keeps only in-frame clones here, not all; method: immunoSEQ multiplex PCR. The sample holds roughly 220,000 clones, about 90% seen once. What was sequenced was PBMCs or T cells enriched from blood (not recorded which). The origin of the receptors is a woman aged 45 to 65 with acute COVID-19. CDR3s include the opening cysteine and the closing phenylalanine or tryptophan. D genes are given only for firm matches. Clone size is not always given. Where it is, it says once, few, many or a class for expanded clones.

TRBV29-1	once	NA	TRBJ2-2	TGCAGCGTTGAAAGGCTCGGGGGAGCGGGGAACACCGGGGAGCTGTTTTTT	CSVERLGGAGNTGELFF
TRBV18	NA	TRBD2	TRBJ2-7	TGTGCCAGCTCGTCCGTGGGACTAGCGGGACGCGAGCAGTACTTC	CASSSVGLAGREQYF
TRBV28	NA	NA	TRBJ1-5	TGTGCCACCCAGGGCGCGATTTATCAGCCCCAGCATTTT	CATQGAIYQPQHF
TRBV20-1	once	NA	TRBJ2-5	TGCAGTGCTAGCCGTAAAGAGACCCAGTACTTC	CSASRKETQYF
TRBV6-5	NA	TRBD1	TRBJ1-2	TGTGCCAGCAGTCTCTTGACAGGGGCCTATGGCTACACCTTC	CASSLLTGAYGYTF
TRBV5-1	few	NA	TRBJ1-4	TGCGCCAGCACCGCCCGAGGGATCACTAATGAAAAACTGTTTTTT	CASTARGITNEKLFF
TRBV5-5	NA	NA	TRBJ2-5	TGTGCCAGCACTTCCCCCCCGGCAGGGTTGAACCAAGAGACCCAGTACTTC	CASTSPPAGLNQETQYF
TRBV2	NA	NA	TRBJ1-5	TGTGCCAGCAGTGTCCTTATAAGCAATCAGCCCCAGCATTTT	CASSVLISNQPQHF
TRBV28	NA	NA	TRBJ2-5	TGTGCCAGCAGTGGGGGCGGGACAGCACAAAAAGAGACCCAGTACTTC	CASSGGGTAQKETQYF
TRBV28	NA	NA	TRBJ1-1	TGTGCCAGCAGTCCGAGATTAGGACAGAGCACTGAAGCTTTCTTT	CASSPRLGQSTEAFF
TRBV27	NA	TRBD1	TRBJ1-2	TGTGCCAGCAGTTTGAGAGGGACAGGTGAGGGCTACACCTTC	CASSLRGTGEGYTF
TRBV28	NA	TRBD1	TRBJ2-7	TGTGCCAGCAGTTCGGACAGGTTTTTGTCCGAGCAGTACTTC	CASSSDRFLSEQYF
TRBV27	NA	NA	TRBJ2-7	TGTGCCAGCAGTTTCTCGGTGGCGGGGGAGCAGTACTTC	CASSFSVAGEQYF
TRBV7-2	NA	NA	TRBJ1-2	TGTGCCAGCAGCTTAGCCGCCATTTTTTCGCTAGGCTACACCTTC	CASSLAAIFSLGYTF
TRBV18	once	TRBD1	TRBJ1-2	TGTGCCAGCTCATCTCGACAGGGGGCTGGCTACACCTTC	CASSSRQGAGYTF
TRBV18	NA	TRBD1	TRBJ1-2	TGTGCCAGCTCTCAGCAGGGGGCGCGGGGCTATGGCTACACCTTC	CASSQQGARGYGYTF
TRBV18	NA	NA	TRBJ1-2	TGTGCCAGCTCACCAACGGGTTATGGCTACACCTTC	CASSPTGYGYTF
TRBV4-1	once	NA	TRBJ1-1	TGCGCCAGCAGCCAAGTGGGAGAAGCCTTACCTTTCTTT	CASSQVGEALPFF
TRBV18	NA	TRBD1	TRBJ1-1	TGTGCCAGCTCACCGGGACAGGGGGAATGGACTGAAGCTTTCTTT	CASSPGQGEWTEAFF
TRBV5-8	NA	TRBD2	TRBJ2-3	TGTGCCAGCAGCTTACGCGGGAGGGCTAACACAGATACGCAGTATTTT	CASSLRGRANTDTQYF
TRBV27	NA	TRBD1	TRBJ1-3	TGTGCCAGCAGTCCGGACAGGACGTCAGGAAACACCATATATTTT	CASSPDRTSGNTIYF
TRBV24-1	NA	TRBD2	TRBJ2-3	TGTGCCACCAGTGACCGCGCTGAGCGGGAGGGCCTTGGAGATACGCAGTATTTT	CATSDRAEREGLGDTQYF
TRBV4-2	NA	TRBD2	TRBJ2-7	TGTGCCAGCAGCCAAGATACCAGTGGACTAGCGGGAGGGCCCTCCTACGAGCAGTACTTC	CASSQDTSGLAGGPSYEQYF
TRBV11-2	NA	TRBD1	TRBJ1-4	TGTGCCAGCAGCTACAGTCCCAGGGGGCAGGCGGGTGAAAAACTGTTTTTT	CASSYSPRGQAGEKLFF
TRBV27	NA	NA	TRBJ2-7	TGTGCCAGCAAGGTAGGAGCGGTAACTACCTACGAGCAGTACTTC	CASKVGAVTTYEQYF
TRBV5-4	NA	NA	TRBJ1-1	TGTGCCAGCAGCTTGGCCTTAGCGGGCACTGAAGCTTTCTTT	CASSLALAGTEAFF
TRBV7-8	NA	NA	TRBJ2-5	TGTGCCAGCAGCCCTGCCAGGGGAGAGACCCAGTACTTC	CASSPARGETQYF
TRBV5-3	once	NA	TRBJ1-1	TGTGCCACAAAGGGGCCCCCCGTGAACACTGAAGCTTTCTTT	CATKGPPVNTEAFF
TRBV30	NA	NA	TRBJ1-5	TGTGCCTGGAGCCCAGGGGCAGGTCAGCCCCAGCATTTT	CAWSPGAGQPQHF
TRBV28	NA	NA	TRBJ2-2	TGTGCCAGCAGTTTAATCACGTACAGGGTTCCCGGGGAGCTGTTTTTT	CASSLITYRVPGELFF
TRBV2	NA	TRBD2	TRBJ2-3	TGTGCCAGCAGTGAAGATCTAAGACTAGCGGCCACAGATACGCAGTATTTT	CASSEDLRLAATDTQYF
TRBV28	once	NA	TRBJ2-7	TGTGCCAGCAGTTTACGGGAATCCTACGAGCAGTACTTC	CASSLRESYEQYF
TRBV7-8	NA	TRBD1	TRBJ1-4	TGTGCCAGCAGCTCTAACAGGGGTAATGCGGAAAAACTGTTTTTT	CASSSNRGNAEKLFF
TRBV7-2	NA	TRBD2	TRBJ2-4	TGTGCCAGCAGCCCTCGGGGGAGGGGCATTCAGTACTTC	CASSPRGRGIQYF
TRBV6-5	once	TRBD1	TRBJ1-2	TGTGCCAGCAGTTCCAGAACCGGACAGGAAAGGAAGGGCTACACCTTC	CASSSRTGQERKGYTF
TRBV30	NA	NA	TRBJ2-7	TGTGCCTGGAGTTCCCTCGACAGGGAGCAGTACTTC	CAWSSLDREQYF
TRBV9	NA	TRBD1	TRBJ1-2	TGTGCCAGCAGCGAAGGGGGCAGCCTCTATGGCTACACCTTC	CASSEGGSLYGYTF
TRBV28	NA	NA	TRBJ2-7	TGTGCCAGCAGCGACAGTTACGAGCAGTACTTC	CASSDSYEQYF
TRBV19	NA	NA	TRBJ1-2	TGTGCCAGTAGTATGGAGGCAGTTTCTTATGGCTACACCTTC	CASSMEAVSYGYTF
TRBV3-1/TRBV3-2	NA	TRBD1	TRBJ2-7	TGTGCCAGCACCCCCTACGCCGGGACAGGGTACGAGCAGTACTTC	CASTPYAGTGYEQYF